Listed here is a single T cell receptor (beta chain). Antigen specificity is unknown. The record originates from a study of T cell repertoires in cytomegalovirus infection. As for the study in general: A matching HLA type, together with CMV infection, was signaled by public TCR beta signatures.

MiXCR was run by TCRdb on the reads, yielding one entry per CDR3 protein. The sample shows about 190,000 distinct CDR3 sequences, approximately 28% of them seen only once. The CDR3 extends over 13 amino acids. Germline lookup yields CDR1 DFQATT and CDR2 SNEGSKA (reference sequence). The V gene lost 0 bases and the J gene lost 7 bases, with 11 bases spanning the gap. Study-wide findings and caveats: Of the TCR beta families, the public ones yielded a cumulative frequency that identified carriers of CMV plus the relevant HLA.

V gene TRBV20-1 combines with J gene TRBJ2-3, with no clear D. Sequenced: PBMCs. The receptor was derived from a human donor in good health (CMV status not recorded). Some clones in this sample may be carry-over from other donors' samples. CDR3 protein: CSARDASPNTQYF. In DNA, the CDR3 is TGCAGTGCTAGAGATGCCTCCCCTAATACGCAGTATTTT.